This paragraph covers one T cell receptor beta chain sequence. The data were taken from a study of cytomegalovirus exposure and HLA in healthy donors. The PCR was carried out with 60 Vbeta primers and 13 Jbeta primers. The repertoire was sequenced with immunoSEQ multiplex PCR; TCRdb's copy has only in-frame clones and lacks some. The repertoire has under 200,000 clones, 65% to 85% of them found once; the top ten carry around 3.1%. Sequenced: PBMCs. The receptor was derived from a woman aged 45-59 years in good health and CMV-seropositive.

CDR3 loop: CASSFPRGLAGAAQYF. CDR3 sequence (DNA): TGTGCCAGCAGCTTCCCCAGGGGACTAGCGGGGGCGGCGCAGTATTTT. The rearrangement uses TRBV5-4 and TRBJ2-3; 14 bases agree with TRBD2. CDR1 and CDR2 (germline): SGHNT, YYREEE (reference sequence). The junction had 9 bases not matched to a gene; V was cut back by 2 bases and J by 10 bases. CDR3 size: 16 residues.